A selection of T cell receptor beta chains follows, all from one sample in a study of blood T cells in healthy people across ages. MiXCR, applied by TCRdb to the 5' RACE reads, yields one record per CDR3 protein. This sample carries around 500,000 distinct CDR3 sequences, about 25% of them seen once, and the ten largest clones take roughly 3.5%. These data were likewise used in another study, on T cells of mothers and their children.

Sequencing was done on a sample of blood. The source is a boy younger than 10 in good health. Each CDR3 is given with its conserved first and last residue. The D gene is left open where the match is weak. Clone size is given for some rows only: seen once, a few or many times, or a class if the clone is expanded.

J,D,V,size,DNA,CDR3
TRBJ2-3,TRBD2,TRBV9,few,TGTGCCAGCAGCTCCCTCCCTAGCGGGAACACAGATACGCAGTATTTT,CASSSLPSGNTDTQYF
TRBJ1-4,TRBD1,TRBV4-3,NA,TGCGCCAGCAGCCAAGGGACAGGGGGATTAGAAAAACTGTTTTTT,CASSQGTGGLEKLFF
TRBJ1-2,TRBD1,TRBV27,few,TGTGCCAGCACTCTGACAGGGGGTGGCCATGGTTACACCTTC,CASTLTGGGHGYTF
TRBJ1-1,NA,TRBV7-9,NA,TGTGCCAGCAGCGATTTGACAAACACTGAAGCTTTCTTT,CASSDLTNTEAFF
TRBJ1-1,NA,TRBV5-1,NA,TGCGCCAGCCAGGTAGAGGGGCCGAACACTGAAGCTTTCTTT,CASQVEGPNTEAFF
TRBJ1-4,NA,TRBV5-1,NA,TGCGCCAGCAGCTTGGAGGGGGGATTGGGTGAAAAACTGTTTTTT,CASSLEGGLGEKLFF
TRBJ1-1,NA,TRBV9,few,TGTGCCAGCAGACCTGAACAGGCCCCGAACACTGAAGCTTTCTTT,CASRPEQAPNTEAFF
TRBJ1-2,NA,TRBV12-3/TRBV12-4,NA,TGTGCCAGCAGTCAAGCCGGGTTTGGCTACACCTTC,CASSQAGFGYTF
TRBJ1-6,NA,TRBV2,few,TGTGCCAGCAGTGAAGAGGGGGGGAACTCCTATAATTCACCCCTCCACTTT,CASSEEGGNSYNSPLHF
TRBJ2-5,TRBD2,TRBV4-1,NA,TGCGCCAGCAGCCAAGTCCCGGGACTAGCGGGTTTTTCTCAAGAGACCCAGTACTTC,CASSQVPGLAGFSQETQYF
TRBJ2-3,NA,TRBV12-3/TRBV12-4,NA,TGTGCCAGCAGTTTAAGTAGCGAGTTCACAGATACGCAGTATTTT,CASSLSSEFTDTQYF
TRBJ2-3,TRBD1,TRBV20-1,NA,TGCAGTGCTAGGGGGACAGTAAGGACAGATACGCAGTATTTT,CSARGTVRTDTQYF
TRBJ1-1,NA,TRBV7-2,NA,TGTGCCAGCAGCTTAGATCGACAGATTGAAGCTTTCTTT,CASSLDRQIEAFF